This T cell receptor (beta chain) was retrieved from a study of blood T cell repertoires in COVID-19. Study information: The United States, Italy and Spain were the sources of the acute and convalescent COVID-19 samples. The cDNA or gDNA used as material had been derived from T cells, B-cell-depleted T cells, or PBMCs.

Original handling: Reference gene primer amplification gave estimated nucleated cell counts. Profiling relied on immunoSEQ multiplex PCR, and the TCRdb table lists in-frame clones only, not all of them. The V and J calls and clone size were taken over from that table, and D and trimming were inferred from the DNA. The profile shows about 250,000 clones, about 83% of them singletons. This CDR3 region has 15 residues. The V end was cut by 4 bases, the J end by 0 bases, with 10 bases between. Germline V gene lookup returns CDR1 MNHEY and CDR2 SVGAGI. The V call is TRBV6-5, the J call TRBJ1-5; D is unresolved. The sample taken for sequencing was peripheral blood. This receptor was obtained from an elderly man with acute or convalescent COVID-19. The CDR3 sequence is CASSFSGLSNQPQHF. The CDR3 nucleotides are TGTGCCAGCAGTTTCTCTGGACTTAGCAATCAGCCCCAGCATTTT.